Listed here are 14 T cell receptor beta chains from one sample, sequenced in a study of blood T cell repertoires in COVID-19. Generated by immunoSEQ multiplex PCR, the TCRdb table keeps only in-frame clones and is missing some. Counted here are about 230,000 clones, 87% occurring once; the ten biggest clones make up around 12%. Sequencing was done on a sample of peripheral blood. All receptors derive from a woman in her late teens or twenties who had recovered from COVID-19.

About this clone: At the DNA level, this CDR3 is encoded by other sequences in the same sample as well. V and J are TRBV18 and TRBJ1-1; TRBD1 matches at 7 bases. Per the germline V gene, CDR1 is KGHSH and CDR2 is LQKENI. V lost 5 bases to trimming and J lost 3 bases; unmatched junction nucleotides: 3. The CDR3 extends over 13 amino acids. Written as DNA, the CDR3 is TGTGCCAGCTCAAGACAGGGCGACACTGAAGCTTTCTTT. Protein: CASSRQGDTEAFF.

This chain connects TRBV5-1 to TRBJ1-1; a possible D gene is TRBD1 (5 bases). Trimming took 0 bases from V and 7 from J, leaving 16 bases between them. The CDR3 has 15 amino acids. Germline assignment: CDR1 SGHRS and CDR2 YFSETQ. The CDR3: CASSLGGGIPIEAFF. The CDR3 DNA reads TGCGCCAGCAGCTTGGGTGGGGGGATCCCGATTGAAGCTTTCTTT.

The V gene is TRBV27, the J gene TRBJ2-5, with D uncertain. In germline, CDR1 is MNHEY, CDR2 SMNVEV (reference sequence). The CDR3 loop spans 15 amino acids. V gave up 2 bases and J gave up 9 bases, with 19 bases separating them. CDR3 coding DNA: TGTGCCAGCAGTTTAAATACGGGTAGCCGCCTCTCCCAGTACTTC. Residues: CASSLNTGSRLSQYF.

V usage is TRBV7-9 and J usage is TRBJ1-2; 9 bases map to TRBD1. The V gene end was trimmed by 5 bases and the J gene end by 4 bases; junction bases not matched to a gene: 5. In germline, CDR1 is SEHNR, CDR2 FQNEAQ (reference sequence). The CDR3 runs to 14 residues. The chain's CDR3 is CASSGDRGIYGYTF. CDR3 DNA sequence: TGTGCCAGCAGCGGCGACAGGGGGATCTATGGCTACACCTTC.

CDR3 nucleotide sequence: TGTGCCAGCGGCAAGACAGTACAAGAGACCCAGTACTTC. It specifies CASGKTVQETQYF. This rearrangement joins TRBV7-3 to TRBJ2-5, with D maybe TRBD1 (5 bases). The CDR3 consists of 13 residues. Germline values: CDR1 SGHTA, CDR2 FQGTGA. Trimming left V 8 bases short and J 2 bases short, with 12 bases between.

The V and J genes are TRBV9 and TRBJ2-1, with 10 bases matching TRBD2. Per germline, CDR1 SGDLS and CDR2 YYNGEE. J gave up 9 bases and V 4 bases, and 19 bases lay outside the gene matches. This CDR3 has 18 amino acids. DNA for the CDR3: TGTGCCAGCAGCACGAGTCCTACCCAAGCGGGAGGGAGGGGTGAGCAGTTCTTC. Translation gives CASSTSPTQAGGRGEQFF.

This chain joins TRBV5-1 and TRBJ1-1; D call uncertain. CDR3 size: 12 residues. Germline CDR1 reads SGHRS; CDR2 reads YFSETQ. V was cut by 4 bases and J by 6 bases, with 10 bases left in between. The CDR3 bases are TGCGCCAGCAGCGCGCCCGGGGCTGAAGCTTTCTTT. This encodes CASSAPGAEAFF.

The CDR3 loop is CASSLWETTATVEAFF. The CDR3 DNA is TGTGCCAGCAGCCTGTGGGAAACCACGGCGACAGTAGAAGCTTTCTTT. V and J are TRBV28 and TRBJ1-1, with D tentatively TRBD1 (5 bases). CDR1 and CDR2 (germline): MDHEN, SYDVKM. V shed 6 bases and J shed 8 bases, with 25 bases lying between them. This CDR3 contains 16 residues.

The count of this clone is one. V usage is TRBV30 and J usage is TRBJ2-1; 9 nucleotides align to TRBD2. The germline V gene encodes CDR1 GTSNPN and CDR2 SVGIG (reference sequence). The CDR3 is made up of 11 amino acids. V dropped 4 bases and J dropped 9; count of bases not matched to a gene: 1. CDR3 in DNA: TGTGCCTGGACTAGCGGGATTGAGCAGTTCTTC. This codes for CAWTSGIEQFF.

The chain links TRBV7-9 to TRBJ1-2; D possibly corresponds to TRBD1 (5 bases). Trimming took off 3 bases at V and 8 bases at J, with 10 bases between the two ends. Germline CDR1 is SEHNR and CDR2 is FQNEAQ (reference sequence). There are 12 residues in the CDR3. CDR3 residues: CASSLGLAGYTF. The CDR3 DNA sequence: TGTGCCAGCAGCTTGGGACTTGCGGGCTACACCTTC.

This chain connects TRBV5-6 to TRBJ1-1; 10 nucleotides line up with TRBD1. J lost 0 bases, V lost 5 bases, and 10 bases had no gene match. The CDR3 spans 17 residues. Per the germline V gene, CDR1 is SGHDT and CDR2 is YYEEEE. The CDR3 loop is CASRSGTGAGVNTEAFF. The CDR3 coding sequence is TGTGCCAGCAGATCCGGGACAGGGGCCGGAGTGAACACTGAAGCTTTCTTT. The whole variable domain, filled in from reference TRBV5-6 and TRBJ1-1, reads DAGVTQSPTHLIKTRGQQVTLRCSPKSGHDTVSWYQQALGQGPQFIFQYYEEEERQRGNFPDRFSGHQFPNYSSELNVNALLLGDSALYLCASRSGTGAGVNTEAFFGQGTRLTVV.

The J gene is TRBJ2-3, the V gene TRBV25-1; 10 bases line up with TRBD2. J was trimmed by 0 bases and V by 6 bases; bases with no gene match: 6. The CDR3 is made up of 16 amino acids. Germline values: CDR1 MGHDK, CDR2 SYGVNS. The CDR3 reads CASSVPGLASTDTQYF. The CDR3 coding sequence is TGTGCCAGCAGCGTACCGGGACTAGCGAGCACAGATACGCAGTATTTT.

This chain links TRBV4-2 with TRBJ1-5; possible D gene TRBD1, 5 bases. Deletions cut 0 bases from V and 6 bases from J, with 12 bases between. Germline CDR1 is LGHNA and CDR2 is YNFKEQ. This CDR3 spans 15 amino acids. The CDR3 DNA reads TGTGCCAGCAGCCAAGACGTGGGGGGTCGTCAGCCCCAGCATTTT. Translating it yields CASSQDVGGRQPQHF.

The chain uses TRBV24-1 and TRBJ2-3; 8 nucleotides line up with TRBD2. This CDR3 is 16 amino acids long. V lost 3 bases, J lost 4 bases, and 8 bases stayed unmatched. Germline lookup yields CDR1 KGHDR and CDR2 SFDVKD. In DNA form, the CDR3 reads TGTGCCACCAGTGATCCCGGAGCGGGAGCTCCAGATACGCAGTATTTT. Translation: CATSDPGAGAPDTQYF.